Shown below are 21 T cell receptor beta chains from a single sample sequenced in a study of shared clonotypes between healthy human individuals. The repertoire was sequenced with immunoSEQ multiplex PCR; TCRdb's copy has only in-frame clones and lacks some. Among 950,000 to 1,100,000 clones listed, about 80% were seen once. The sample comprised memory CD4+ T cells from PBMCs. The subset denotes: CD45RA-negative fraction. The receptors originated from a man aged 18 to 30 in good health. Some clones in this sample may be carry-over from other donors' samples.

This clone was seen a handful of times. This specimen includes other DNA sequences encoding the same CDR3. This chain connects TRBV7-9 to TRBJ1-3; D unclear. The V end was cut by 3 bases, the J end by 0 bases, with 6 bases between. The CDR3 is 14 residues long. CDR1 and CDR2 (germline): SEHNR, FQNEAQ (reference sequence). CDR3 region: CASSFQGSGNTIYF. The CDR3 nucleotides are TGTGCCAGCAGCTTTCAAGGCTCTGGAAACACCATATATTTT.

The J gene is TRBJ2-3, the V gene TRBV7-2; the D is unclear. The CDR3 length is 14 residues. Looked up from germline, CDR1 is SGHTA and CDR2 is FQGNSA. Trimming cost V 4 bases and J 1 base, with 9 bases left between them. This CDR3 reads CASSYKGGTDTQYF. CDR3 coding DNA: TGTGCCAGCAGCTATAAGGGCGGCACAGATACGCAGTATTTT.

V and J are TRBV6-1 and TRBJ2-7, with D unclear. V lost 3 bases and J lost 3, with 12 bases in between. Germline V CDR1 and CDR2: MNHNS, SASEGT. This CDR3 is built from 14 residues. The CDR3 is CASSDVRADYEQYF. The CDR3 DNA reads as TGTGCCAGCAGTGATGTTCGGGCCGACTACGAGCAGTACTTC.

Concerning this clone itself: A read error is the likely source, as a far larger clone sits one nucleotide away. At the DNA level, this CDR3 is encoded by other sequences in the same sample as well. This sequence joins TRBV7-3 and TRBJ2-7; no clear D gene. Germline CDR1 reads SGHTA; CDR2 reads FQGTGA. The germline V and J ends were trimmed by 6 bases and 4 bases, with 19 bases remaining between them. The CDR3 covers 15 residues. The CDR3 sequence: CASSFLRYSPYEQYF. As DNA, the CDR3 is TGTGCCAGCAGTTTCCTCCGCTACTCACCATACGAGCAGTACTTC.

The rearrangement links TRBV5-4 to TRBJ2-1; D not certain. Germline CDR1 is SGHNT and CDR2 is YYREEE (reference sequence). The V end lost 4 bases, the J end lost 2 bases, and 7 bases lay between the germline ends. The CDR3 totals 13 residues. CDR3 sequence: CASSLTPYNEQFF. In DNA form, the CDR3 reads TGTGCCAGCAGCCTGACACCCTACAATGAGCAGTTCTTC.

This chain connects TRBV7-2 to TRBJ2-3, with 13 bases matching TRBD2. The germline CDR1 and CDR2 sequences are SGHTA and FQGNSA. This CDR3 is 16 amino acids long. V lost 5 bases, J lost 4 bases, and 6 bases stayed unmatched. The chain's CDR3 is CASSPLLAGGADTQYF. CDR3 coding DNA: TGTGCCAGCAGCCCACTACTAGCGGGAGGGGCAGATACGCAGTATTTT.

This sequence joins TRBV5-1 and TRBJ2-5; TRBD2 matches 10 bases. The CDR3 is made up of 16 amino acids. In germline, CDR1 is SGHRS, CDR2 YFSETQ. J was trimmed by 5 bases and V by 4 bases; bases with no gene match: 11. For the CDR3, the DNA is TGCGCCAGCAGCACCGGTAGCGGGAGGCTACAGGAGACCCAGTACTTC. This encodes CASSTGSGRLQETQYF.

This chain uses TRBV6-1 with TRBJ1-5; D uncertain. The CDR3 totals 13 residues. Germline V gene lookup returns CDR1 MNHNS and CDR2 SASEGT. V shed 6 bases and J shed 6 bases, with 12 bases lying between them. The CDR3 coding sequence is TGTGCCAGCAGGGTGACTCGGAGTCAGCCCCAGCATTTT. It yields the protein CASRVTRSQPQHF.

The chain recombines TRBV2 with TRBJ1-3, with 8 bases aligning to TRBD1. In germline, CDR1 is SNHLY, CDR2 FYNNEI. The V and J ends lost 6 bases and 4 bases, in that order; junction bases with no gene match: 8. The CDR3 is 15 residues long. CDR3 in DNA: TGTGCCAGCAGGTGGACAGGGACCTTAGGAAACACCATATATTTT. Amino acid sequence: CASRWTGTLGNTIYF.

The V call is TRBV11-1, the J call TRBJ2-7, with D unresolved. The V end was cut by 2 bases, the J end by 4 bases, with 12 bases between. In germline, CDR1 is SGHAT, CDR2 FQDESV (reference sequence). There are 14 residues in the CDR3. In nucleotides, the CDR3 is TGTGCCAGCAGCTTACAGTCCTTCGGGTACGAGCAGTACTTC. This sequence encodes CASSLQSFGYEQYF.

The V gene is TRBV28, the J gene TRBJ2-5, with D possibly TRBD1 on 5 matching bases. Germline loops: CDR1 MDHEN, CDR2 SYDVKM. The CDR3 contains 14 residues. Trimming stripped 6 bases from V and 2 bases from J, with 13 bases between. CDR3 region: CASSHRPYQETQYF. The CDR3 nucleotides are TGTGCCAGCAGCCACAGGCCGTATCAAGAGACCCAGTACTTC.

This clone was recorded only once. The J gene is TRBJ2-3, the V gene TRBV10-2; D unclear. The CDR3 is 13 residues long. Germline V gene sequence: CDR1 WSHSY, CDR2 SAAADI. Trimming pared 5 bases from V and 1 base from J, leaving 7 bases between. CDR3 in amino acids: CASSLQRTDTQYF. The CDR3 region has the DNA TGCGCCAGCAGTCTTCAACGCACAGATACGCAGTATTTT.

As DNA, the CDR3 is TGTGCCAGCAGCTCCCAGGACGGCTACAATGAGCAGTTCTTC. As protein: CASSSQDGYNEQFF. This chain joins TRBV5-6 and TRBJ2-1, with unresolved D. The CDR3 contains 14 residues. Trimming took off 3 bases at V and 3 bases at J, with 10 bases between the two ends. Germline-derived CDR1 and CDR2 are SGHDT and YYEEEE.

CDR3 nucleotides: TGCGCCAGCAGCTTTGGGACAGCAGGGGAAGAGACCCAGTACTTC. Translating it yields CASSFGTAGEETQYF. V usage is TRBV5-1 and J usage is TRBJ2-5; TRBD1 aligns across 7 bases. Unmatched junction bases numbered 7, after V lost 2 bases and J lost 3 bases. Germline CDR1 is SGHRS and CDR2 is YFSETQ. The CDR3 consists of 15 residues.

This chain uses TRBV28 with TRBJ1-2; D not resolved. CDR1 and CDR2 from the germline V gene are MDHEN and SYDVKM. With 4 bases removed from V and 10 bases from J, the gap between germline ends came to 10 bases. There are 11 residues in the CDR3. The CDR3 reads CASSSLTTYTF. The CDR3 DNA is TGTGCCAGCAGTTCCCTAACCACCTACACCTTC.

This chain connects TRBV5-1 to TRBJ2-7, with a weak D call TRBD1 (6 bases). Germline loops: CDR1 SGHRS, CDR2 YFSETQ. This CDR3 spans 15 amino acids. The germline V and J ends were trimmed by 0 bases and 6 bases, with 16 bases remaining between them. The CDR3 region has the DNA TGCGCCAGCAGCTTGGAAGGGGGTGGAAAGGCCGAGCAGTACTTC. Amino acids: CASSLEGGGKAEQYF. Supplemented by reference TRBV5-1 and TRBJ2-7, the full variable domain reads KAGVTQTPRYLIKTRGQQVTLSCSPISGHRSVSWYQQTPGQGLQFLFEYFSETQRNKGNFPGRFSGRQFSNSRSEMNVSTLELGDSALYLCASSLEGGGKAEQYFGPGTRLTVT.

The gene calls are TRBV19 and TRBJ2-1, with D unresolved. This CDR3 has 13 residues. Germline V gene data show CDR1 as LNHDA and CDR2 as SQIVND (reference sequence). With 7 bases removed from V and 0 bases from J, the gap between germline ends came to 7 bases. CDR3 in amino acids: CASKSSSYNEQFF. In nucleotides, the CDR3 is TGTGCCAGTAAGAGCAGCTCCTACAATGAGCAGTTCTTC.

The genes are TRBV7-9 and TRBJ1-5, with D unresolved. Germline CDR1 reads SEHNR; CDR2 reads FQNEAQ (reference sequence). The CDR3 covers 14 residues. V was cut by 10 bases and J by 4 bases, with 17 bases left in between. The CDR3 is CATRPAGINQPQHF. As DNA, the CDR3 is TGTGCCACAAGGCCCGCAGGCATTAATCAGCCCCAGCATTTT.

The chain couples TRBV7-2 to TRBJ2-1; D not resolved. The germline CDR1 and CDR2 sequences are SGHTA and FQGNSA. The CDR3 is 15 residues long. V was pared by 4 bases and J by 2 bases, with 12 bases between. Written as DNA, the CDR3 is TGTGCCAGCAGCTCCACCGGAGCGACCTACAATGAGCAGTTCTTC. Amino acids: CASSSTGATYNEQFF.

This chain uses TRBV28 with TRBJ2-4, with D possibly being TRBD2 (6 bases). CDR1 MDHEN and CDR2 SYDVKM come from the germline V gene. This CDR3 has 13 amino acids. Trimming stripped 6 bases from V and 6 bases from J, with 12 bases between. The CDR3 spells CASRGGEGNIQYF. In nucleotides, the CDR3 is TGTGCCAGCAGGGGGGGTGAGGGAAACATTCAGTACTTC.

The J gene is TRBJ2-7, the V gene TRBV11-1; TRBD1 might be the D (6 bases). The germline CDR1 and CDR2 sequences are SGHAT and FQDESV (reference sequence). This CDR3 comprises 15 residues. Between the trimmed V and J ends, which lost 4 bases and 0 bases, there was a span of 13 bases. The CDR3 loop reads CASSSEGTSSYEQYF. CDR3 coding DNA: TGTGCCAGCAGCTCTGAGGGGACATCCTCCTACGAGCAGTACTTC. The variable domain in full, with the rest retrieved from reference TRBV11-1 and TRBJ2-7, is EAEVAQSPRYKITEKSQAVAFWCDPISGHATLYWYRQILGQGPELLVQFQDESVVDDSQLPKDRFSAERLKGVDSTLKIQPAELGDSAMYLCASSSEGTSSYEQYFGPGTRLTVT.